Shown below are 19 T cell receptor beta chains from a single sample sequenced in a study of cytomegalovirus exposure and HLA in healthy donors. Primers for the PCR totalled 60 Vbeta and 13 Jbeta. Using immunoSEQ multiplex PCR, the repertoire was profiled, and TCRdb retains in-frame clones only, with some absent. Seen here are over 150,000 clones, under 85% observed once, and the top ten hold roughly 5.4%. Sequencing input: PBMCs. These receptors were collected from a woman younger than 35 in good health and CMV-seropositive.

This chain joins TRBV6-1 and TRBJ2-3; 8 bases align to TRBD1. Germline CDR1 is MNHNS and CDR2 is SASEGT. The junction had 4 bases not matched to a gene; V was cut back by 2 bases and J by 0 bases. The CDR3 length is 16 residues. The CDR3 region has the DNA TGTGCCAGCAGTGAATACGGGGACAGGAGCACAGATACGCAGTATTTT. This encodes CASSEYGDRSTDTQYF.

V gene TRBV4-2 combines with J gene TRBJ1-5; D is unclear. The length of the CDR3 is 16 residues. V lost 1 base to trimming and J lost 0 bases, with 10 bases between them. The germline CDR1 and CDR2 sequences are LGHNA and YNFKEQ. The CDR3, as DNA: TGTGCCAGCAGCCAAGTAATTCAGGATAGCAATCAGCCCCAGCATTTT. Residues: CASSQVIQDSNQPQHF.

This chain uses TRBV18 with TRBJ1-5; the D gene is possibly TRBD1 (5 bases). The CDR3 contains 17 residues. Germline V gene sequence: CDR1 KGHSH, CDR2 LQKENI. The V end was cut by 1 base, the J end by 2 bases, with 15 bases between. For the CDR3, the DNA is TGTGCCAGCTCACCACGAGCTGGCAGGGTGGGCAATCAGCCCCAGCATTTT. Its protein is CASSPRAGRVGNQPQHF.

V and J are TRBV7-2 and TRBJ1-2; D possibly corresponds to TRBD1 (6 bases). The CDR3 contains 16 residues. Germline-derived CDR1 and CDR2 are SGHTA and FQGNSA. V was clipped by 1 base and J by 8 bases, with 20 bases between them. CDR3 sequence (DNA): TGTGCCAGCAGCTTAGTAGGGACGGGTGAGGGGGACGGCTACACCTTC. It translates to CASSLVGTGEGDGYTF.

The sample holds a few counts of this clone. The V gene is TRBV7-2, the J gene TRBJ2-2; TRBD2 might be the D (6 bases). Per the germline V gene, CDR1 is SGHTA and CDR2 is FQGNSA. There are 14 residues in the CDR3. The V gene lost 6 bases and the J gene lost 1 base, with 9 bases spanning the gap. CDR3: CASSSGGNTGELFF. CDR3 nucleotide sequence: TGTGCCAGCAGTTCCGGGGGGAACACCGGGGAGCTGTTTTTT. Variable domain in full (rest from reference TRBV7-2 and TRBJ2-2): GAGVSQSPSNKVTEKGKDVELRCDPISGHTALYWYRQSLGQGLEFLIYFQGNSAPDKSGLPSDRFSAERTGGSVSTLTIQRTQQEDSAVYLCASSSGGNTGELFFGEGSRLTVL.

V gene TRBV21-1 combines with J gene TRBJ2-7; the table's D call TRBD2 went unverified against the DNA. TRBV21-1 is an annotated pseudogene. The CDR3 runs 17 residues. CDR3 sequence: CASSKTPRLLLAYEQYF. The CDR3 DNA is TGTGCCAGCAGCAAAACCCCGCGACTCCTATTAGCCTACGAGCAGTACTTC.

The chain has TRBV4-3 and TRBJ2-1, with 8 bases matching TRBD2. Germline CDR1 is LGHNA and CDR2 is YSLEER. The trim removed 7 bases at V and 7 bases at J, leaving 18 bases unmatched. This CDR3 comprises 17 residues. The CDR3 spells CASIRTLDAGGVNEQFF. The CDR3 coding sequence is TGCGCCAGCATCCGAACCCTCGACGCCGGGGGGGTAAATGAGCAGTTCTTC.

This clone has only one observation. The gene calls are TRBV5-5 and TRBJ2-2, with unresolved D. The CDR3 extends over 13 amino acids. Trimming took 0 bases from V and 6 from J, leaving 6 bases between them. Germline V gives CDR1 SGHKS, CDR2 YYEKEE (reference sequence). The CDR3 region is CASSLVLSGELFF. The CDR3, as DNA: TGTGCCAGCAGCTTGGTCCTCTCCGGGGAGCTGTTTTTT.

The CDR3 region has the DNA TGTGCCAGCAGCCAGGACAGAGGCACAGATACGCAGTATTTT. Its translation is CASSQDRGTDTQYF. This chain connects TRBV7-8 to TRBJ2-3, with D possibly TRBD1 on 6 matching bases. The CDR3 has 14 amino acids. V was trimmed by 5 bases and J by 1 base, leaving 10 bases between them. Germline CDR1 and CDR2: SGHVS and FQNEAQ.

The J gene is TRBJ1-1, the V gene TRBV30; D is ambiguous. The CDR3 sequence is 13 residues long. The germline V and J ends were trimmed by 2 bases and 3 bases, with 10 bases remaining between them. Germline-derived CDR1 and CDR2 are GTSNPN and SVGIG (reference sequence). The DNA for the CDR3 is TGTGCCTGGAGTATCGTTCTTGACACTGAAGCTTTCTTT. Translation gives CAWSIVLDTEAFF. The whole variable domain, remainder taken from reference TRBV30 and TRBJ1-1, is SQTIHQWPATLVQPVGSPLSLECTVEGTSNPNLYWYRQAAGRGLQLLFYSVGIGQISSEVPQNLSASRPQDRQFILSSKKLLLSDSGFYLCAWSIVLDTEAFFGQGTRLTVV.

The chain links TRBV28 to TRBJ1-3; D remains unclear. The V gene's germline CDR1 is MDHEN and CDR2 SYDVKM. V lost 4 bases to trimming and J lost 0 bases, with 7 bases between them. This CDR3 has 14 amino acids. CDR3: CASSYSDSGNTIYF. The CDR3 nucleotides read TGTGCCAGCAGTTATTCAGACTCTGGAAACACCATATATTTT.

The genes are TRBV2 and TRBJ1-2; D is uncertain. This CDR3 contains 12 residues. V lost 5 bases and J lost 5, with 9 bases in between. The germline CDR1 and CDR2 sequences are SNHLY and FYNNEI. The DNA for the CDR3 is TGTGCCAGCAGTCGTCGGGTATATGGCTACACCTTC. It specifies CASSRRVYGYTF.

The CDR3 coding sequence is TGTGCCAGTAGGCCCCCAGGGGCCTGGGGTACTCAGCCCCAGCATTTT. The encoded protein is CASRPPGAWGTQPQHF. The chain has TRBV19 and TRBJ1-5, with D possibly matching TRBD1 (6 bases). CDR3 length: 16 residues. Germline assignment: CDR1 LNHDA and CDR2 SQIVND (reference sequence). The V and J ends lost 6 bases and 6 bases respectively, with 21 bases between them.

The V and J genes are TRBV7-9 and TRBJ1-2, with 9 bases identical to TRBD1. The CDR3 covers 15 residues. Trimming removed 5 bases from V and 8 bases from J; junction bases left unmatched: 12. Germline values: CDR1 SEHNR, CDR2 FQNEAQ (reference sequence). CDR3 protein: CASSPHPGQGCGYTF. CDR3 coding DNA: TGTGCCAGCAGCCCCCATCCGGGACAGGGTTGCGGCTACACCTTC.

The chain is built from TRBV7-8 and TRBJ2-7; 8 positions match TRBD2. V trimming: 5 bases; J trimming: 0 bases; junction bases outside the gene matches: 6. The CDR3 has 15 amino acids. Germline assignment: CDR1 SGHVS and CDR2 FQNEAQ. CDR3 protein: CASSERGGPSYEQYF. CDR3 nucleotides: TGTGCCAGCAGCGAGCGCGGGGGGCCCTCCTACGAGCAGTACTTC.

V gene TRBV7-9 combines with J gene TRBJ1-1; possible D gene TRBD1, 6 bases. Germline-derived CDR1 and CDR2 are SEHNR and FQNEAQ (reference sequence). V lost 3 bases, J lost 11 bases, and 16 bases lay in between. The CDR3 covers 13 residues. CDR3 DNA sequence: TGTGCCAGCAGCTTCCCTACAGGGCCGGATGCTTTCTTT. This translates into CASSFPTGPDAFF.

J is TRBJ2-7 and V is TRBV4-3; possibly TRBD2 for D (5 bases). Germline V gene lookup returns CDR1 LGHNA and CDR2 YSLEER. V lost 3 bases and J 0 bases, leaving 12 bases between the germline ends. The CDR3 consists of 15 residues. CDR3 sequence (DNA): TGCGCCAGCAGCCAGAACCTCCGGGACTCCTACGAGCAGTACTTC. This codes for CASSQNLRDSYEQYF.

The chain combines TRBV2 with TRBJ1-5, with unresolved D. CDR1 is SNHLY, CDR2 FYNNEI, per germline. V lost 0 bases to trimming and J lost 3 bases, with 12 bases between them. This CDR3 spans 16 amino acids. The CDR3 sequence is CASSEALEGHNQPQHF. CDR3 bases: TGTGCCAGCAGTGAAGCGCTTGAGGGTCACAATCAGCCCCAGCATTTT.

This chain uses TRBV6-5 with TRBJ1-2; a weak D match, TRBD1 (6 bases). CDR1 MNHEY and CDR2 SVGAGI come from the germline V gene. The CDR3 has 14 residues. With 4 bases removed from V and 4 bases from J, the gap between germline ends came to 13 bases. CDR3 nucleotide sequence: TGTGCCAGCAGTTCCTCCCAGGGGATCTATGGCTACACCTTC. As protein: CASSSSQGIYGYTF.